A selection of T cell receptor beta chains follows, all from one sample in a study of T-cell reconstitution after alpha-beta-depleted transplantation in children. TCRdb ran MiXCR on the PCR reads and lists one entry per CDR3 protein. The sample contains hundreds of thousands of distinct CDR3 sequences, around 15% of which appear only once. This sample comprised PBMCs, mostly from graft donor cells, obtained 360 days after TCRalphabeta/CD19-depleted stem cell transplant. These receptors all come from a male patient aged 2 to 9 who had a stem cell transplant for acute lymphoblastic leukemia, so the T cells may come from the graft donor. Each CDR3 is given with its conserved first and last residue. The D gene is left open where the match is weak. Some rows have no size entry. The others give once, few or many, or a class for an expanded clone.

size: once; length: 15; J: TRBJ2-2; D: TRBD2; V: TRBV2; DNA: TGTGCCAGCGGGCGGACTAGCGATAACACCGGGGAGCTGTTTTTT; CDR3: CASGRTSDNTGELFF
size: many; length: 12; J: TRBJ1-1; D: -; V: TRBV29-1; DNA: TGCAGCGTTGTCGCATGGAACACTGAAGCTTTCTTT; CDR3: CSVVAWNTEAFF
size: few; length: 17; J: TRBJ1-4; D: TRBD1; V: TRBV7-9; DNA: TGTGCCAGCCCCGATAAACGTCAGGGGGGAACTTATGAAAAACTGTTTTTT; CDR3: CASPDKRQGGTYEKLFF
size: -; length: 13; J: TRBJ2-7; D: -; V: TRBV29-1; DNA: TGCAGCGTTGCCAGGACCTCGGCCTACGAGCAGTACTTC; CDR3: CSVARTSAYEQYF
size: -; length: 16; J: TRBJ2-3; D: TRBD2; V: TRBV5-8; DNA: TGTTCCAGCAGCTTCGCTAGCGGGAGGGCGGCAGATACGCAGTATTTT; CDR3: CSSSFASGRAADTQYF
size: few; length: 12; J: TRBJ2-1; D: -; V: TRBV2; DNA: TGTGCCAGCATGGGGGAGAAGAATGAGCAGTTCTTC; CDR3: CASMGEKNEQFF
size: -; length: 15; J: TRBJ2-3; D: -; V: TRBV7-3; DNA: TGTGCCAGCAGGCCAGGACGGCAGGCAACAGATACGCAGTATTTT; CDR3: CASRPGRQATDTQYF
size: -; length: 15; J: TRBJ2-1; D: -; V: TRBV9; DNA: TGTGCCAGCAGCGTAGCGGGAGTGGACTACAATGAGCAGTTCTTC; CDR3: CASSVAGVDYNEQFF
size: -; length: 14; J: TRBJ2-1; D: -; V: TRBV9; DNA: TGTGCCAGCAGCGTAGAGCCCCGTCTGCATGAGCAGTTCTTC; CDR3: CASSVEPRLHEQFF
size: many; length: 15; J: TRBJ2-5; D: -; V: TRBV6-2/TRBV6-3; DNA: TGTGCCAGCACACTTTTAGGAGTTAAGTCGGAGACCCAGTACTTC; CDR3: CASTLLGVKSETQYF
size: few; length: 13; J: TRBJ2-1; D: -; V: TRBV5-6; DNA: TGTGCCAGCAGCTTTCGGGGGACGGTTGAGCAGTTCTTC; CDR3: CASSFRGTVEQFF
size: many; length: 17; J: TRBJ2-1; D: -; V: TRBV13; DNA: TGTGCCAGCAGCTTTGAAACCTGGACTAATCCCTACAATGAGCAGTTCTTC; CDR3: CASSFETWTNPYNEQFF
size: many; length: 16; J: TRBJ2-2; D: -; V: TRBV6-5; DNA: TGTGCCAGCAGTTACGGACTCCCGGCGGACACCGGGGAGCTGTTTTTT; CDR3: CASSYGLPADTGELFF
size: few; length: 16; J: TRBJ2-6; D: -; V: TRBV19; DNA: TGTGCCAGTACCCTATATGAGGGCGCTGGGGCCAACGTCCTGACTTTC; CDR3: CASTLYEGAGANVLTF
size: many; length: 17; J: TRBJ1-1; D: -; V: TRBV4-2; DNA: TGTGCCAGCAGCCAATTCCCTGAGGGACACCCGAACACTGAAGCTTTCTTT; CDR3: CASSQFPEGHPNTEAFF
size: many; length: 14; J: TRBJ2-2; D: TRBD1; V: TRBV29-1; DNA: TGCAGCGCCCGACAGGGATTGGACACCGGGGAGCTGTTTTTT; CDR3: CSARQGLDTGELFF
size: few; length: 15; J: TRBJ2-7; D: TRBD1; V: TRBV5-1; DNA: TGCGCCAGCAGCGCCACCGGGACAGACCTCTACGAGCAGTACTTC; CDR3: CASSATGTDLYEQYF
size: -; length: 18; J: TRBJ2-1; D: TRBD1; V: TRBV6-5; DNA: TGTGCCAGCAGTTCATGGACAGGACAGCGGCCCTTCTACAATGAGCAGTTCTTC; CDR3: CASSSWTGQRPFYNEQFF
size: many; length: 19; J: TRBJ2-1; D: -; V: TRBV6-2/TRBV6-3; DNA: TGTGCCAGCAGTTACCCTTCACCTTGGCCACGGTTTCCTTACAATGAGCAGTTCTTC; CDR3: CASSYPSPWPRFPYNEQFF
size: -; length: 15; J: TRBJ2-5; D: -; V: TRBV5-1; DNA: TGCGCCAGCTTCCTCCGCGTGGACAGAAAAGAGACCCAGTACTTC; CDR3: CASFLRVDRKETQYF
size: -; length: 14; J: TRBJ2-1; D: TRBD2; V: TRBV10-3; DNA: TGTGCCATCAGCGGGGAGGGATCCTACAATGAGCAGTTCTTC; CDR3: CAISGEGSYNEQFF
size: many; length: 16; J: TRBJ2-1; D: TRBD2; V: TRBV5-1; DNA: TGCGCCAGCAGCTTAGAAGGACTAGCGGGAGGCCATGAGCAGTTCTTC; CDR3: CASSLEGLAGGHEQFF
size: few; length: 12; J: TRBJ2-5; D: TRBD1; V: TRBV29-1; DNA: TGCAGCGCAACAGGGGACAAAGAGACCCAGTACTTC; CDR3: CSATGDKETQYF
size: -; length: 14; J: TRBJ1-1; D: -; V: TRBV4-2; DNA: TGTGCCAGCAGCCTTAGACAGAAGAACACTGAAGCTTTCTTT; CDR3: CASSLRQKNTEAFF
size: -; length: 15; J: TRBJ1-6; D: -; V: TRBV4-3; DNA: TGCGCCAGCAGCCAAGCCGGGGGCGCGAATTCACCCCTCCACTTT; CDR3: CASSQAGGANSPLHF
size: -; length: 16; J: TRBJ2-1; D: TRBD2; V: TRBV29-1; DNA: TGCAGCGTTAATGACAGGACTAGCGGCTCCTACAATGAGCAGTTCTTC; CDR3: CSVNDRTSGSYNEQFF
size: -; length: 16; J: TRBJ2-6; D: -; V: TRBV20-1; DNA: TGCAGTGCTGTACTTGCGACGGGCTCTGGGGCCAACGTCCTGACTTTC; CDR3: CSAVLATGSGANVLTF
size: few; length: 15; J: TRBJ2-1; D: -; V: TRBV11-2; DNA: TGTGCCAGCAGGCTCTTCCAGGGGCCCAGCAATGAGCAGTTCTTC; CDR3: CASRLFQGPSNEQFF
size: -; length: 15; J: TRBJ2-3; D: TRBD1; V: TRBV6-5; DNA: TGTGCCAGCAGTTACTCCACAGGGGGCCCCGATACGCAGTATTTT; CDR3: CASSYSTGGPDTQYF
size: few; length: 14; J: TRBJ1-6; D: -; V: TRBV7-6; DNA: TGTGCCAGCAGCTTAGAGGAGACTAATTCACCCCTCCACTTT; CDR3: CASSLEETNSPLHF
size: -; length: 15; J: TRBJ2-1; D: -; V: TRBV7-3; DNA: TGTGCCAGCAGCCTGAGAGGAGAGTCCTACAATGAGCAGTTCTTC; CDR3: CASSLRGESYNEQFF
size: few; length: 18; J: TRBJ1-2; D: TRBD1; V: TRBV13; DNA: TGTGCCAGCAGCTTAACCGACAGGGGGCAATTCTTTAACTATGGCTACACCTTC; CDR3: CASSLTDRGQFFNYGYTF
size: few; length: 16; J: TRBJ2-1; D: TRBD2; V: TRBV5-1; DNA: TGCGCCAGCAGCTTCACCGGGACTAGCTCCTACAATGAGCAGTTCTTC; CDR3: CASSFTGTSSYNEQFF
size: few; length: 9; J: TRBJ1-4; D: -; V: TRBV5-1; DNA: TGCGCCAGCGGGGAAAAACTGTTTTTT; CDR3: CASGEKLFF
size: many; length: 13; J: TRBJ2-1; D: -; V: TRBV6-2/TRBV6-3; DNA: TGTGCCAGCAGTTACTCAGGGTACAATGAGCAGTTCTTC; CDR3: CASSYSGYNEQFF
size: -; length: 14; J: TRBJ2-7; D: -; V: TRBV4-2; DNA: TGTGCCAGCAGCCAAGAAGCGGGCTCCTACGAGCAGTACTTC; CDR3: CASSQEAGSYEQYF
size: -; length: 13; J: TRBJ2-5; D: -; V: TRBV20-1; DNA: TGCAGTGCTGCAGGGGAAGTAATGAAGACCCAGTACTTC; CDR3: CSAAGEVMKTQYF
size: -; length: 14; J: TRBJ2-7; D: -; V: TRBV10-3; DNA: TGTGCCATCAGTAGGGCAGGAGAATCCTACGAGCAGTACTTC; CDR3: CAISRAGESYEQYF
size: -; length: 15; J: TRBJ2-3; D: -; V: TRBV29-1; DNA: TGCAGCGGGAGGCTATCGGTGGGGAGCACAGATACGCAGTATTTT; CDR3: CSGRLSVGSTDTQYF
size: -; length: 18; J: TRBJ1-4; D: TRBD1; V: TRBV12-3/TRBV12-4; DNA: TGTGCCAGCAGTTCCGGGACAGGGGGCGCAGGAGCTAATGAAAAACTGTTTTTT; CDR3: CASSSGTGGAGANEKLFF
size: -; length: 14; J: TRBJ2-3; D: -; V: TRBV4-1; DNA: TGCGCCAGCAGCCAGTCGCTGGGCACAGATACGCAGTATTTT; CDR3: CASSQSLGTDTQYF
size: many; length: 16; J: TRBJ2-7; D: TRBD2; V: TRBV4-2; DNA: TGTGCCAGCAGCCCTGGACTAGCGGGAGTACGCTACGAGCAGTACTTC; CDR3: CASSPGLAGVRYEQYF
size: -; length: 15; J: TRBJ2-3; D: TRBD1; V: TRBV10-3; DNA: TGTGCCATCAGCACACCGGGACAGGGTCTGAATACGCAGTATTTT; CDR3: CAISTPGQGLNTQYF
size: few; length: 12; J: TRBJ2-1; D: -; V: TRBV20-1; DNA: TGCAGTGCGTCTAGGGCCTACAATGAGCAGTTCTTC; CDR3: CSASRAYNEQFF
size: -; length: 13; J: TRBJ2-1; D: TRBD1; V: TRBV18; DNA: TGTGCCAGCTCACCCGGGGCAGGGGGTGAGCAGTTCTTC; CDR3: CASSPGAGGEQFF
size: few; length: 14; J: TRBJ2-1; D: TRBD2; V: TRBV29-1; DNA: TGCAGCGCCGGACTAGCGGACCCCTACAATGAGCAGTTCTTC; CDR3: CSAGLADPYNEQFF
size: many; length: 13; J: TRBJ1-1; D: -; V: TRBV28; DNA: TGTGCCAGCAGTCCCATCCTGAACACTGAAGCTTTCTTT; CDR3: CASSPILNTEAFF
size: few; length: 17; J: TRBJ2-1; D: TRBD2; V: TRBV29-1; DNA: TGCAGCGTTGAAACCCCAGCGGGAGGGGGCTACTACAATGAGCAGTTCTTC; CDR3: CSVETPAGGGYYNEQFF
size: many; length: 11; J: TRBJ2-1; D: -; V: TRBV12-3/TRBV12-4; DNA: TGTGCCAGCAGTTCCCTTGGGGAGCAGTTCTTC; CDR3: CASSSLGEQFF
size: few; length: 17; J: TRBJ2-3; D: TRBD2; V: TRBV6-5; DNA: TGTGCCAGCAGTTACTATCTAGCGGGAGGGAGTACAGATACGCAGTATTTT; CDR3: CASSYYLAGGSTDTQYF
size: many; length: 12; J: TRBJ1-1; D: -; V: TRBV12-3/TRBV12-4; DNA: TGTGCCAGCAGTTTCAGGGGATTTGAAGCTTTCTTT; CDR3: CASSFRGFEAFF
size: few; length: 12; J: TRBJ2-7; D: -; V: TRBV7-9; DNA: TGTGCCAGCAGCTTAGCAGGGACCGAGCAGTACTTC; CDR3: CASSLAGTEQYF
size: -; length: 13; J: TRBJ2-7; D: TRBD2; V: TRBV29-1; DNA: TGCAGCGTCCTGACTAGCGGGAGAACCGAGCAGTACTTC; CDR3: CSVLTSGRTEQYF
size: few; length: 14; J: TRBJ1-6; D: -; V: TRBV3-1; DNA: TGTGCCAGCAGCCAAGACCCTGATCATTCACCCCTCCACTTT; CDR3: CASSQDPDHSPLHF
size: many; length: 22; J: TRBJ2-1; D: TRBD2; V: TRBV4-1; DNA: TGCGCCAGCAGCCCGGAAGGATCGGCTAGCGGGAGCTTCAAAAGCTCCTACAATGAGCAGTTCTTC; CDR3: CASSPEGSASGSFKSSYNEQFF
size: -; length: 13; J: TRBJ1-5; D: -; V: TRBV3-1; DNA: TGTGCCAGCAGCCAGAGGCCCAATCAGCCCCAGCATTTT; CDR3: CASSQRPNQPQHF
size: few; length: 15; J: TRBJ2-7; D: -; V: TRBV5-6; DNA: TGTGCCAGCAGCTTGTCTCCAGGGAGCTCCTACGAGCAGTACTTC; CDR3: CASSLSPGSSYEQYF